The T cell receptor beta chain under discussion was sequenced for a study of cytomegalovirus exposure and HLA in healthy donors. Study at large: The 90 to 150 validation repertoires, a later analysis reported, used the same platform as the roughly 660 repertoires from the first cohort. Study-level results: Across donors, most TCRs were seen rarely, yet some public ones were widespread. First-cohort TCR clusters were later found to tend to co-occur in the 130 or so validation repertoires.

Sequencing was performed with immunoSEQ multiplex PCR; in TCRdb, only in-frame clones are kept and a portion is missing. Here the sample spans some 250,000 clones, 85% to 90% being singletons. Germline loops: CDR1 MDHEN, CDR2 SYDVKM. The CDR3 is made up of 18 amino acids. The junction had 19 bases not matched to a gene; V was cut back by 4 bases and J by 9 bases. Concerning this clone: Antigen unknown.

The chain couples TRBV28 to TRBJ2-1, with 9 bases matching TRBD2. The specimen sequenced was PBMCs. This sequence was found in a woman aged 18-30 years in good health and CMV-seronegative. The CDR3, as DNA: TGTGCCAGCAGTTCCTACGCCTATAGCGGGGGAATTTCTGGTGAGCAGTTCTTC. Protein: CASSSYAYSGGISGEQFF.